Below are 9 T cell receptor beta chains sequenced from a single sample in a study of cytomegalovirus exposure and HLA in healthy donors. Both 60 Vbeta primers and 13 Jbeta primers went into the PCR. Produced via immunoSEQ multiplex PCR; TCRdb's table is partial and in-frame only. This repertoire includes 38,000 or so clones. Sample: PBMCs. Source of these receptors: a man aged 25-45 years in good health and CMV-seronegative.

V and J are TRBV28 and TRBJ1-2; D is uncertain. V was trimmed by 6 bases and J by 5 bases, leaving 10 bases between them. The CDR3 has 12 residues. Germline-derived CDR1 and CDR2 are MDHEN and SYDVKM. The CDR3: CASRLGGYGYTF. CDR3 nucleotide sequence: TGTGCCAGCAGGCTCGGAGGGTATGGCTACACCTTC.

The rearrangement uses TRBV19 and TRBJ2-7; TRBD2 aligns across 8 bases. Per germline, CDR1 LNHDA and CDR2 SQIVND (reference sequence). V shed 3 bases and J 0 bases; nucleotides not matched to a gene: 4. The CDR3 covers 15 residues. CDR3 amino acids: CASSILAGGSYEQYF. DNA of the CDR3: TGTGCCAGTAGTATCTTGGCGGGAGGCTCCTACGAGCAGTACTTC.

The chain links TRBV6-1 to TRBJ2-1; perhaps TRBD1 as D (5 bases). The CDR3 runs 13 residues. V was shortened by 8 bases and J by 9 bases, with 17 bases between the two germline ends. Germline-derived CDR1 and CDR2 are MNHNS and SASEGT. CDR3 residues: CASLEGLGREQFF. The CDR3 DNA is TGTGCCAGCTTAGAAGGGTTGGGGCGTGAGCAGTTCTTC.

The chain combines TRBV7-9 with TRBJ1-6; no clear D gene. CDR3 length equals 12 residues. V was trimmed by 3 bases and J by 7 bases, leaving 4 bases between them. Germline CDR1 and CDR2: SEHNR and FQNEAQ (reference sequence). The CDR3 DNA sequence: TGTGCCAGCAGCTTGAGCAATTCACCCCTCCACTTT. Translation: CASSLSNSPLHF.

The gene calls are TRBV11-1 and TRBJ1-1, with D maybe TRBD1 (6 bases). This CDR3 is built from 15 residues. Germline loops: CDR1 SGHAT, CDR2 FQDESV (reference sequence). V lost 9 bases and J 6 bases, leaving 23 bases between the germline ends. CDR3 in DNA: TGTGCCAGTTCCGGGACAATGAGGAGTCTTCCTGAAGCTTTCTTT. Amino acids: CASSGTMRSLPEAFF.

The CDR3 protein is CAWTPGLAVDEQFF. The CDR3 DNA is TGTGCCTGGACGCCTGGACTAGCGGTGGATGAGCAGTTCTTC. The V and J genes are TRBV30 and TRBJ2-1; 10 nucleotides agree with TRBD2. The germline gives CDR1 GTSNPN, CDR2 SVGIG (reference sequence). The CDR3 has 14 amino acids. With 4 bases clipped from V and 8 bases from J, the junction kept 8 bases outside the gene matches.

Notes on this clone: At one end the junction does not follow the germline gene, possibly because of a read error. This chain links TRBV10-3 with TRBJ2-7; TRBD1 agrees at 11 bases. The CDR3 consists of 14 residues. Germline CDR1 ENHRY, CDR2 SYGVKD. CDR3 in amino acids: CATSKDRGPDEQYF. DNA for the CDR3: TGTGCCACCAGTAAGGACAGGGGGCCCGACGAGCAGTACTTC.

The V gene is TRBV19, the J gene TRBJ1-2; possible D gene TRBD1, 6 bases. The CDR3 sequence is 13 residues long. V was cut by 6 bases and J by 4 bases, with 12 bases left in between. The germline V gene encodes CDR1 LNHDA and CDR2 SQIVND (reference sequence). The CDR3 bases are TGTGCCAGTAGCCAACAGGGAATCTATGGCTACACCTTC. Protein sequence: CASSQQGIYGYTF.

The chain links TRBV7-6 to TRBJ1-1; 7 nucleotides match TRBD1. V gave up 6 bases and J gave up 3 bases; unmatched junction bases: 4. CDR1 and CDR2 from the germline V gene are SGHVS and FNYEAQ. The CDR3 covers 13 residues. The CDR3 DNA reads TGTGCCAGCAGTGGGGACAGCGACACTGAAGCTTTCTTT. Translating it yields CASSGDSDTEAFF.